What follows are 29 T cell receptor beta chains derived from one specimen sequenced in a study of regulatory T cells in long-lasting Graves disease. Arm-PCR of CDR3 regions with iRepertoire HTBI primers generated TCR beta libraries. TCRdb re-analysed the multiplex PCR reads in MiXCR, keeping a single row per CDR3 protein. The repertoire has some 420,000 distinct CDR3 sequences, 22% of them found once; the top ten carry over 10%. This sample's time point: persistent/refractory GD, antithyroid drugs over 5 years with positive TRAb. Preparation of the TCR library used RNA extracted from PBMCs. The source material was peripheral blood mononuclear cells (PBMCs), sampled when the disease was refractory, from a patient treated with antithyroid drugs. Receptor source: a female donor with Graves disease.

This clonotype was seen more than once but under ten times. The V call is TRBV5-6, the J call TRBJ1-4; D gene ambiguous. CDR3 length: 12 amino acids. Trimming left V 3 bases short and J 8 bases short, with 8 bases between. CDR1 is SGHDT, CDR2 YYEEEE, per germline. CDR3 DNA: TGTGCCAGCAGCTGGAGATCGGAAAAACTGTTTTTT. This sequence encodes CASSWRSEKLFF.

This clonotype was counted many times. This chain connects TRBV4-3 to TRBJ1-2; weak D call: TRBD1 (6 bases). V lost 1 base and J lost 4, with 13 bases in between. Germline CDR1 LGHNA, CDR2 YSLEER. This CDR3 has 15 residues. CDR3 nucleotides: TGCGCCAGCAGCCAAGGGTTGGGGGCCCTCTATGGCTACACCTTC. It codes for CASSQGLGALYGYTF.

The table lists this clonotype with many counts. This chain connects TRBV30 to TRBJ1-2; weak D call: TRBD1 (5 bases). The germline V gene encodes CDR1 GTSNPN and CDR2 SVGIG (reference sequence). This CDR3 is 15 amino acids long. Trimming took off 0 bases at V and 3 bases at J, with 14 bases between the two ends. DNA for the CDR3: TGTGCCTGGAGTGTACGTGGAGTAGGGGACTATGGCTACACCTTC. Translating gives CAWSVRGVGDYGYTF.

The rearrangement links TRBV30 to TRBJ1-2; D is uncertain. The germline gives CDR1 GTSNPN, CDR2 SVGIG (reference sequence). Trimming removed 4 bases at V and 6 bases at J, with 15 bases between. The CDR3 sequence is 13 residues long. CDR3 nucleotides: TGTGCCTGGACCTCTCTGAGGGTCCATGGCTACACCTTC. This sequence encodes CAWTSLRVHGYTF.

This clonotype was observed many times. The V gene is TRBV28, the J gene TRBJ1-2; 7 bases map to TRBD1. The V gene end was trimmed by 4 bases and the J gene end by 2 bases; junction bases not matched to a gene: 10. The CDR3 contains 16 residues. From germline, CDR1 is MDHEN and CDR2 SYDVKM. CDR3 sequence (DNA): TGTGCCAGCAGTTCCCTCTCCGGGACAGCGAACTATGGCTACACCTTC. Its protein is CASSSLSGTANYGYTF.

There are a few counts of this clonotype. The chain joins TRBV6-1 to TRBJ1-5, with D hard to call. CDR1 MNHNS and CDR2 SASEGT come from the germline V gene. The CDR3 sequence is 13 residues long. Deletions cut 6 bases from V and 3 bases from J, with 9 bases between. The CDR3, as DNA: TGTGCCAGCAGCCCAAGTCTCAATCAGCCCCAGCATTTT. It codes for CASSPSLNQPQHF.

A few counts support this clonotype. V and J are TRBV10-3 and TRBJ1-1; D remains ambiguous. Trimming shortened V by 2 bases and J by 10 bases, and 14 bases separated the two germline ends. CDR3 size: 13 residues. CDR1 and CDR2 from the germline V gene are ENHRY and SYGVKD. The CDR3 protein is CAISETQQLGAFF. CDR3 DNA: TGTGCCATCAGTGAGACACAACAATTAGGAGCTTTCTTT.

This chain links TRBV14 with TRBJ2-2; no firm D call. The germline gives CDR1 SGHDN, CDR2 FVKESK. Trimming cost V 0 bases and J 3 bases, with 8 bases left between them. This CDR3 has 15 residues. In DNA form, the CDR3 reads TGTGCCAGCAGCCAAGACAACACCTACACCGGGGAGCTGTTTTTT. Protein sequence: CASSQDNTYTGELFF.

This sequence joins TRBV27 and TRBJ1-2, with 12 nucleotides matching TRBD1. The CDR3 is made up of 14 amino acids. Losses at the gene ends were 5 bases for V and 7 bases for J; bases not matched to a gene: 5. Germline V lookup: CDR1 MNHEY, CDR2 SMNVEV (reference sequence). The CDR3 bases are TGTGCCAGCAGTGTGGGACAGGGGGCGTCTGGCTACACCTTC. Encoded protein: CASSVGQGASGYTF.

This clonotype appeared many times. V gene TRBV11-2 combines with J gene TRBJ1-1; D uncertain. The CDR3 is 12 amino acids. CDR1 and CDR2 (germline): SGHAT, FQNNGV. With 0 bases removed from V and 9 bases from J, the gap between germline ends came to 8 bases. For the CDR3, the DNA is TGTGCCAGCAGCTTAGAAGGTGCGAAAGCTTTCTTT. This sequence encodes CASSLEGAKAFF.

The table lists this clonotype with a few counts. The chain combines TRBV7-2 with TRBJ2-6; TRBD2 agrees at 9 bases. CDR1 and CDR2 (germline): SGHTA, FQGNSA. V was clipped by 10 bases and J by 2 bases; unmatched bases: 6. The CDR3 consists of 15 residues. Here the CDR3 DNA reads TGTGCCACCGCGAGCGGGAGGACTGGGGCCAACGTCCTGACTTTC. The encoded protein is CATASGRTGANVLTF.

This clonotype showed up just a few times. The chain uses TRBV19 and TRBJ1-2; D ambiguous. This CDR3 has 13 residues. V was clipped by 3 bases and J by 7 bases, with 12 bases between them. Germline lookup yields CDR1 LNHDA and CDR2 SQIVND (reference sequence). The CDR3 DNA reads TGTGCCAGTAGTATCATCGGACCTGGTGGCTACACCTTC. Protein sequence: CASSIIGPGGYTF.

This clonotype came up many times. The chain carries TRBV19 and TRBJ1-4; the D is unclear. CDR3 length: 11 residues. The V gene's germline CDR1 is LNHDA and CDR2 SQIVND (reference sequence). V lost 11 bases to trimming and J lost 8 bases, with 12 bases between them. CDR3 in DNA: TGTGCCTCGGAAGGCGGCGAAAAACTGTTTTTT. It translates to CASEGGEKLFF.

Many counts were recorded for this clonotype. This chain connects TRBV7-2 to TRBJ1-1; the D gene is possibly TRBD1 (5 bases). The CDR3 is made up of 14 amino acids. The V end was cut by 5 bases, the J end by 6 bases, with 16 bases between. Germline loops: CDR1 SGHTA, CDR2 FQGNSA. DNA of the CDR3: TGTGCCAGCAGCCTCGATCGGGGGTTGGCTGAAGCTTTCTTT. This gives the protein CASSLDRGLAEAFF.

This clonotype was seen many times. The chain links TRBV20-1 to TRBJ2-7; D might be TRBD2 (7 bases). This CDR3 spans 14 amino acids. V gave up 3 bases and J gave up 3 bases, with 15 bases separating them. Germline V gives CDR1 DFQATT, CDR2 SNEGSKA (reference sequence). The CDR3 DNA reads TGCAGTGCTAGCTCCGGGGGGCAGAGCTACGAGCAGTACTTC. The encoded protein is CSASSGGQSYEQYF.

The CDR3 protein is CASSILALANGYTF. CDR3 nucleotide sequence: TGTGCCAGTAGTATACTTGCCCTGGCGAATGGCTACACCTTC. The chain combines TRBV19 with TRBJ1-2; D not certain. CDR1 is LNHDA, CDR2 SQIVND, per germline (reference sequence). The CDR3 runs 14 residues. Trimming took 2 bases from V and 6 from J, leaving 13 bases between them.

This clonotype was observed a few times. The V gene is TRBV29-1, the J gene TRBJ2-7; D is perhaps TRBD2 (7 bases). V was shortened by 3 bases and J by 2 bases, with 20 bases between the two germline ends. This CDR3 has 16 residues. Germline V lookup: CDR1 SQVTM, CDR2 ANQGSEA. Written as DNA, the CDR3 is TGCAGCGTTGACAGCGGGACACCCGTCCTTACCTACGAGCAGTACTTC. Its protein product is CSVDSGTPVLTYEQYF.

Notes on this clonotype: In this CDR3 the conserved last residue, phenylalanine or tryptophan, is missing, so a read error is likely. CDR3 bases: TGTGCCAGCAGCCGCACGGATTTGGGTGGCTACACCCTC. This sequence encodes CASSRTDLGGYTL. The chain carries TRBV3-1 and TRBJ1-2; D is undetermined. The germline gives CDR1 LGHDT, CDR2 YNNKEL (reference sequence). V was cut by 4 bases and J by 7 bases, with 13 bases left in between. There are 13 residues in the CDR3.

The genes are TRBV3-1 and TRBJ1-3; D is unresolved. This CDR3 comprises 12 residues. The germline V gene has CDR1 LGHDT and CDR2 YNNKEL (reference sequence). The V and J ends lost 2 bases and 9 bases respectively, with 8 bases between them. The CDR3 DNA reads as TGTGCCAGCAGCCAACCCGAGGGCACCATATATTTT. Its translation: CASSQPEGTIYF.

This clonotype was observed at least ten times. J is TRBJ1-1 and V is TRBV7-9; D is possibly TRBD1 (6 bases). Trimming removed 5 bases from V and 1 base from J, with 14 bases in between. Germline-derived CDR1 and CDR2 are SEHNR and FQNEAQ (reference sequence). CDR3 length: 15 amino acids. The CDR3 DNA follows: TGTGCCAGCAGCCAACAGGGAATGACGAACACTGAAGCTTTCTTT. It translates to CASSQQGMTNTEAFF.

This clonotype showed up many times. The V call is TRBV29-1, the J call TRBJ1-1, with D perhaps TRBD1 (5 bases). Deletions cut 5 bases from V and 1 base from J, with 11 bases between. The CDR3 runs 13 residues. Looked up from germline, CDR1 is SQVTM and CDR2 is ANQGSEA. CDR3 nucleotides: TGCAGCGTTAAAAGGGGAGCGAACACTGAAGCTTTCTTT. This codes for CSVKRGANTEAFF.

This clonotype has a count of ten or more. This chain uses TRBV24-1 with TRBJ2-5; TRBD2 aligns across 8 bases. The CDR3 loop spans 13 amino acids. From germline, CDR1 is KGHDR and CDR2 SFDVKD. Trimming took 9 bases from V and 4 from J; bases not matched to a gene: 6. The CDR3 sequence is CATAAGVGETQYF. The CDR3 DNA follows: TGTGCCACCGCAGCGGGAGTTGGAGAGACCCAGTACTTC.

This clonotype was observed a single time. The J gene is TRBJ1-1, the V gene TRBV30; 9 nucleotides align to TRBD1. Per the germline V gene, CDR1 is GTSNPN and CDR2 is SVGIG (reference sequence). V was clipped by 0 bases and J by 2 bases; unmatched bases: 10. CDR3 size: 17 residues. DNA for the CDR3: TGTGCCTGGAGTGTATCCGGGACAGGGATTTATAACACTGAAGCTTTCTTT. It codes for CAWSVSGTGIYNTEAFF. Using reference TRBV30 and TRBJ1-1 for the parts outside the CDR3, the full variable domain is SQTIHQWPATLVQPVGSPLSLECTVEGTSNPNLYWYRQAAGRGLQLLFYSVGIGQISSEVPQNLSASRPQDRQFILSSKKLLLSDSGFYLCAWSVSGTGIYNTEAFFGQGTRLTVV.

This clonotype was counted between two and nine times. V gene TRBV7-9 combines with J gene TRBJ1-2; tentative D call: TRBD1 (5 bases). Per germline, CDR1 SEHNR and CDR2 FQNEAQ (reference sequence). The CDR3 has 16 amino acids. With 4 bases removed from V and 5 bases from J, the gap between germline ends came to 20 bases. The CDR3 is CASSSSTDISGYGYTF. CDR3 nucleotides: TGTGCCAGCAGCTCCTCTACGGACATATCAGGGTATGGCTACACCTTC.

Turning to this clonotype: A much bigger clone sits one base away, suggesting this may be a read error. The chain recombines TRBV6-2 or TRBV6-3 with TRBJ2-7; tentatively, D is TRBD1 or TRBD2 (6 bases each). Germline V gene data show CDR1 as MNHEY and CDR2 as SVGEGT. CDR3 length: 14 amino acids. The V end was cut by 10 bases, the J end by 3 bases, with 19 bases between. The CDR3 sequence is CANRRDTWNYEQYF. CDR3 DNA sequence: TGTGCCAACAGGAGGGACACTTGGAACTACGAGCAGTACTTC.

This clonotype was seen more than once but under ten times. The DNA of the CDR3 is TGCGCCAGCAGCTTGGTGACTAGCGGGAATGCAGATACGCAGTATTTT. Protein sequence: CASSLVTSGNADTQYF. The chain recombines TRBV5-1 with TRBJ2-3; 11 nucleotides line up with TRBD2. The trim removed 0 bases at V and 4 bases at J, leaving 4 bases unmatched. The CDR3 has 16 residues. Germline V gene lookup returns CDR1 SGHRS and CDR2 YFSETQ. The whole variable domain, remainder taken from reference TRBV5-1 and TRBJ2-3, is KAGVTQTPRYLIKTRGQQVTLSCSPISGHRSVSWYQQTPGQGLQFLFEYFSETQRNKGNFPGRFSGRQFSNSRSEMNVSTLELGDSALYLCASSLVTSGNADTQYFGPGTRLTVL.

This clonotype was observed a handful of times. The chain employs TRBV2 and TRBJ2-7, with 11 bases lining up with TRBD1. Germline V CDR1 and CDR2: SNHLY, FYNNEI. The CDR3 sequence is 14 residues long. After removal of 7 bases from V and 3 bases from J, the junction contained 5 bases not matched to a gene. CDR3 in amino acids: CASTLDRGLYEQYF. The CDR3 bases are TGTGCCAGCACCCTGGACAGGGGGCTCTACGAGCAGTACTTC.

This clonotype was found a few times. The DNA for the CDR3 is TGTGCCTGGAGTGCTGGGAGCTATGGCTACACCTTC. Translated: CAWSAGSYGYTF. V gene TRBV30 combines with J gene TRBJ1-2; D uncertain. The germline CDR1 and CDR2 sequences are GTSNPN and SVGIG (reference sequence). CDR3 length: 12 residues. Trimming left V 1 base short and J 4 bases short, with 7 bases between.

This clonotype has ten or more counts. The junction does not match germline at one end; this may be a read error. The J gene is TRBJ1-5, the V gene TRBV28; 10 bases line up with TRBD1. The CDR3 runs to 18 residues. Germline V lookup: CDR1 MDHEN, CDR2 SYDVKM. DNA of the CDR3: TGTGCCAGCAGTGGGATTTCCGGGACAGGGGAAGGCAACCAGCCCCAGCATTTT. Translating gives CASSGISGTGEGNQPQHF.